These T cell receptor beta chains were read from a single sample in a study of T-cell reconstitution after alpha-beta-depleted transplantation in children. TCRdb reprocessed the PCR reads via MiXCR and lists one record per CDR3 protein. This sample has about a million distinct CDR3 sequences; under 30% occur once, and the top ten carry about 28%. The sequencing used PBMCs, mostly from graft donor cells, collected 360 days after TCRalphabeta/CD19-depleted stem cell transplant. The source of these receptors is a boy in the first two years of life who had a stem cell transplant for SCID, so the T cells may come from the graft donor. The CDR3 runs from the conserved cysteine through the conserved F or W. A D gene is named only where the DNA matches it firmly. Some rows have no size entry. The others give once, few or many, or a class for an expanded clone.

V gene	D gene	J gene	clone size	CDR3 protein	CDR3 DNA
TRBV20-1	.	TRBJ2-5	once	CSAHRTEGETQYF	TGCAGTGCGCACCGGACGGAGGGAGAGACCCAGTACTTC
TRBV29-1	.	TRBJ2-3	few	CSVPPGGTGLDTQYF	TGCAGCGTTCCCCCGGGGGGGACAGGGTTAGATACGCAGTATTTT
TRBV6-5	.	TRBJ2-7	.	CASSYSGGDPYEQYF	TGTGCCAGCAGTTACTCGGGTGGGGACCCCTACGAGCAGTACTTC
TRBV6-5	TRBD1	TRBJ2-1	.	CASSYPTGTGNNNEQFF	TGTGCCAGCAGTTACCCAACCGGGACAGGGAATAACAATGAGCAGTTCTTC
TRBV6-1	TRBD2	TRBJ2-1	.	CASTLRRGIAEQFF	TGTGCCAGCACCCTTCGGCGGGGGATCGCTGAGCAGTTCTTC
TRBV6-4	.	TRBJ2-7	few	CASSDRGSYEQYF	TGTGCCAGCAGTGATCGGGGGTCCTACGAGCAGTACTTC
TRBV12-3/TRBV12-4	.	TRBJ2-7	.	CASTLLGQPPYEQYF	TGTGCCAGCACCCTTTTGGGCCAGCCCCCCTACGAGCAGTACTTC
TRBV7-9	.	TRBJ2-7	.	CASSSPSGVGYEQYF	TGTGCCAGCAGTTCCCCCTCAGGGGTCGGATACGAGCAGTACTTC
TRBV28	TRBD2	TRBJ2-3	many	CASRPTSADTQYF	TGTGCCAGCAGACCTACTAGCGCAGATACGCAGTATTTT
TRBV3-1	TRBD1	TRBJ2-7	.	CASSPRDRDHEQYF	TGTGCCAGCAGCCCCCGGGACAGGGACCACGAGCAGTACTTC
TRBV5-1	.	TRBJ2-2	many	CASSLGFTGELFF	TGCGCCAGCAGCTTGGGCTTCACCGGGGAGCTGTTTTTT
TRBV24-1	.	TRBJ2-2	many	CATSDWNTGELFF	TGTGCCACCAGTGATTGGAACACCGGGGAGCTGTTTTTT
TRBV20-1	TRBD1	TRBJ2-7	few	CSAITNRGPYEQYF	TGCAGTGCTATAACTAACAGGGGTCCCTACGAGCAGTACTTC
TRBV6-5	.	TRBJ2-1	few	CASSYGENEQFF	TGTGCCAGCAGTTACGGGGAGAATGAGCAGTTCTTC
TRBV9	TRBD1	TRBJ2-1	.	CASSVRPFGGTGGVNEQFF	TGTGCCAGCAGCGTAAGACCTTTCGGGGGGACAGGGGGAGTGAATGAGCAGTTCTTC
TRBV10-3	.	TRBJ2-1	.	CAIRGGRGEQFF	TGTGCCATCAGGGGGGGGCGAGGTGAGCAGTTCTTC
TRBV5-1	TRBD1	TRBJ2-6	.	CASSFAGTGSSGANVLTF	TGCGCCAGCAGCTTTGCCGGGACAGGAAGCTCTGGGGCCAACGTCCTGACTTTC
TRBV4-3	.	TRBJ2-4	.	CASSQGVSSKNIQYF	TGCGCCAGCAGCCAAGGGGTCAGTTCCAAAAACATTCAGTACTTC
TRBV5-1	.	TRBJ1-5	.	CASSVEGSSNQPQHF	TGCGCCAGCAGCGTCGAAGGGTCTAGCAATCAGCCCCAGCATTTT
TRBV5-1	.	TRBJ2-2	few	CASSDPGQISAGELFF	TGCGCCAGCAGCGACCCAGGACAGATTTCGGCCGGGGAGCTGTTTTTT
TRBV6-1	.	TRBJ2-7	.	CASRPAGALPPYEQYF	TGTGCCAGCAGGCCGGCCGGGGCCCTACCCCCCTACGAGCAGTACTTC
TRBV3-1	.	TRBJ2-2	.	CASSQDVRGELFF	TGTGCCAGCAGCCAAGATGTGCGCGGGGAGCTGTTTTTT
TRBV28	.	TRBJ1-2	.	CASTEVANYGYTF	TGTGCCAGCACCGAGGTGGCTAACTATGGCTACACCTTC
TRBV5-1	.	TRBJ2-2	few	CASSLGRDAGELFF	TGCGCCAGCAGCTTGGGCAGGGACGCCGGGGAGCTGTTTTTT
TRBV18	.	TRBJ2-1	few	CASSPLLVHNEQFF	TGTGCCAGCTCACCGTTACTAGTACACAATGAGCAGTTCTTC
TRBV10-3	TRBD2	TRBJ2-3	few	CAISESPGGGGTDTQYF	TGTGCCATCAGTGAGTCCCCCGGCGGGGGGGGCACAGATACGCAGTATTTT
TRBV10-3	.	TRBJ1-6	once	CAISEEGRVINSPLHF	TGTGCCATCAGTGAGGAAGGGAGGGTGATTAATTCACCCCTCCACTTT
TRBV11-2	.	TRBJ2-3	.	CASSRMGLGTDTQYF	TGTGCCAGCAGCCGTATGGGCTTAGGGACAGATACGCAGTATTTT
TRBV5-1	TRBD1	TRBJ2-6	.	CASGTGGNSGANVLTF	TGCGCCAGTGGGACAGGAGGAAACTCTGGGGCCAACGTCCTGACTTTC
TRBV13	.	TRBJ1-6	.	CASSFGDSPNSPLHF	TGTGCCAGCAGCTTCGGGGATTCACCTAATTCACCCCTCCACTTT
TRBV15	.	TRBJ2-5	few	CATSRERRSETQYF	TGTGCCACCAGCAGAGAGAGGCGTTCAGAGACCCAGTACTTC
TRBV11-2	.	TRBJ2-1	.	CASDLRGVDNNEQFF	TGTGCCAGCGACTTACGAGGGGTGGATAACAATGAGCAGTTCTTC
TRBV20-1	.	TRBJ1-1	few	CSARNYMNTEAFF	TGCAGTGCTAGGAATTACATGAACACTGAAGCTTTCTTT
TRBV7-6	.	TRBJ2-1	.	CASSNGQTSYNEQFF	TGTGCCAGCAGCAATGGACAGACGTCCTACAATGAGCAGTTCTTC
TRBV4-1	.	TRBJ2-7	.	CASSQDSGFYEQYF	TGCGCCAGCAGCCAAGATTCGGGGTTCTACGAGCAGTACTTC
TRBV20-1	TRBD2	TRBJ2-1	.	CSAGGLAGGRGDEQFF	TGCAGTGCTGGCGGACTAGCGGGGGGCCGGGGAGATGAGCAGTTCTTC
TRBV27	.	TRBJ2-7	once	CASSWRTRYEQYF	TGTGCCAGCAGTTGGAGGACGCGGTACGAGCAGTACTTC
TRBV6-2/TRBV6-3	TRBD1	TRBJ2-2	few	CASSRQGRWTGELFF	TGTGCCAGCAGCCGACAGGGGCGATGGACCGGGGAGCTGTTTTTT
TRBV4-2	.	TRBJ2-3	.	CASSQDFLVSTDTQYF	TGTGCCAGCAGCCAAGATTTCCTAGTCAGCACAGATACGCAGTATTTT
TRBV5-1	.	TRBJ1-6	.	CASSLSYNSPLHF	TGCGCCAGCAGCTTGTCCTATAATTCACCCCTCCACTTT
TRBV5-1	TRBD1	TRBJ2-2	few	CASSLGGDPNTGELFF	TGCGCCAGCAGCTTAGGGGGCGACCCGAACACCGGGGAGCTGTTTTTT